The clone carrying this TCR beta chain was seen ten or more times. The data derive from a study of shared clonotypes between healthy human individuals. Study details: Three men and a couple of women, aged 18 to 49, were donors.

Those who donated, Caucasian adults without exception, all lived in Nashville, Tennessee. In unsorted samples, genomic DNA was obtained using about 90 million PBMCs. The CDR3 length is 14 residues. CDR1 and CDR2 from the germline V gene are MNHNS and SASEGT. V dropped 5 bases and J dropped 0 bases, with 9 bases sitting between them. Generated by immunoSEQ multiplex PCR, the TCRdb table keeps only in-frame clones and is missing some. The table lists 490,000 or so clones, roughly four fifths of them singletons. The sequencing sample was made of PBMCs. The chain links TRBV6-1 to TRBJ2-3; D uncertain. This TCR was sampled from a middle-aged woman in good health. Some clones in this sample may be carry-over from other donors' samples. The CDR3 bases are TGTGCCAGCAGTTTGGACGTTAGCACAGATACGCAGTATTTT. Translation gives CASSLDVSTDTQYF.